The rows below give T cell receptor beta chains drawn from one sample of a study of human T cells and chemical hapten exposure. TCRdb reanalysed the RACE reads using MiXCR and keeps one entry per CDR3 protein. The sample consists of approximately 370,000 distinct CDR3 sequences, about 5% of them appearing once. The specimen comprised whole blood, sampled in connection with sensitization to the hapten diphenylcyclopropenone (DPC). Every receptor here comes from a woman younger than 30 with alopecia areata. Some clones in this sample may be carry-over from other donors' samples. Each CDR3 is given with its conserved first and last residue. Fields, in order: D gene, clone size, V gene, J gene, CDR3 protein, CDR3 DNA. D genes are given only for firm matches. Where a row states a size, it is once, few, many or the class of an expanded clone; other rows omit it.

D gene: .; clone size: few; V gene: TRBV12-3/TRBV12-4; J gene: TRBJ2-3; CDR3 protein: CASSYSRYTDTQYF; CDR3 DNA: TGTGCCAGCAGTTACTCGCGCTACACAGATACGCAGTATTTT
D gene: .; clone size: few; V gene: TRBV2; J gene: TRBJ1-2; CDR3 protein: CASKKILDYGYTF; CDR3 DNA: TGTGCCTCAAAAAAGATCCTTGACTATGGCTACACCTTC
D gene: .; clone size: many; V gene: TRBV28; J gene: TRBJ1-2; CDR3 protein: CASSFPASYGYTF; CDR3 DNA: TGTGCCAGCAGTTTCCCCGCCTCCTATGGCTACACCTTC
D gene: .; clone size: many; V gene: TRBV5-4; J gene: TRBJ1-2; CDR3 protein: CASSLAGGSGYTF; CDR3 DNA: TGTGCCAGCAGCTTGGCTGGGGGAAGTGGCTACACCTTC
D gene: TRBD2; clone size: few; V gene: TRBV20-1; J gene: TRBJ2-3; CDR3 protein: CSAASTSGGVNTQYF; CDR3 DNA: TGCAGTGCTGCCTCCACTAGCGGGGGGGTAAATACGCAGTATTTT
D gene: TRBD1; clone size: many; V gene: TRBV27; J gene: TRBJ2-7; CDR3 protein: CASSRDSSYEQYF; CDR3 DNA: TGTGCCAGCAGCCGGGACAGCTCCTACGAGCAGTACTTC
D gene: TRBD1; clone size: many; V gene: TRBV6-1; J gene: TRBJ1-5; CDR3 protein: CASRAGTGGGYQPQHF; CDR3 DNA: TGTGCCAGCAGGGCCGGGACAGGGGGCGGGTATCAGCCCCAGCATTTT
D gene: .; clone size: many; V gene: TRBV11-3; J gene: TRBJ2-3; CDR3 protein: CASSSGASTDTQYF; CDR3 DNA: TGTGCCAGCAGCTCGGGGGCTAGCACAGATACGCAGTATTTT
D gene: TRBD2; clone size: .; V gene: TRBV27; J gene: TRBJ2-5; CDR3 protein: CASSLRASGGYQETQYF; CDR3 DNA: TGTGCCAGCAGTTTGAGGGCTAGCGGGGGGTACCAAGAGACCCAGTACTTC
D gene: TRBD1; clone size: .; V gene: TRBV5-4; J gene: TRBJ1-4; CDR3 protein: CASSHRGEGEKLFF; CDR3 DNA: TGTGCCAGCAGCCACAGGGGCGAAGGTGAAAAACTGTTTTTT
D gene: .; clone size: few; V gene: TRBV12-3/TRBV12-4; J gene: TRBJ1-5; CDR3 protein: CASSPHLRSREGLYSNQPQHF; CDR3 DNA: TGTGCCAGCAGTCCCCACCTACGGTCCAGGGAGGGCCTTTATAGCAATCAGCCCCAGCATTTT
D gene: .; clone size: few; V gene: TRBV28; J gene: TRBJ1-1; CDR3 protein: CASSFGPIGANTEAFF; CDR3 DNA: TGTGCCAGCAGTTTTGGCCCCATCGGCGCGAACACTGAAGCTTTCTTT
D gene: .; clone size: many; V gene: TRBV4-2; J gene: TRBJ1-4; CDR3 protein: CASSLDRRNEKLFF; CDR3 DNA: TGTGCCAGCAGCCTAGACAGGAGGAATGAAAAACTGTTTTTT
D gene: .; clone size: .; V gene: TRBV27; J gene: TRBJ1-6; CDR3 protein: CASSPIDRSSYNSPLHF; CDR3 DNA: TGTGCCAGCAGTCCTATCGACAGGTCCTCCTATAATTCACCCCTCCACTTT
D gene: .; clone size: many; V gene: TRBV28; J gene: TRBJ1-5; CDR3 protein: CASSDGNQPQHF; CDR3 DNA: TGTGCCAGCAGTGACGGCAATCAGCCCCAGCATTTT
D gene: .; clone size: .; V gene: TRBV2; J gene: TRBJ2-1; CDR3 protein: CASSETPVPYNEQFF; CDR3 DNA: TGTGCCAGCAGTGAAACCCCGGTCCCTTACAATGAGCAGTTCTTC
D gene: TRBD2; clone size: .; V gene: TRBV4-1; J gene: TRBJ2-3; CDR3 protein: CASSQVPGLAGGYTDTQYF; CDR3 DNA: TGCGCCAGCAGCCAAGTGCCGGGACTAGCGGGGGGCTACACAGATACGCAGTATTTT
D gene: TRBD2; clone size: few; V gene: TRBV12-3/TRBV12-4; J gene: TRBJ2-3; CDR3 protein: CASTPGGLAAGDTQYF; CDR3 DNA: TGTGCCAGCACCCCCGGTGGGCTAGCGGCCGGGGATACGCAGTATTTT
D gene: .; clone size: .; V gene: TRBV6-6; J gene: TRBJ1-3; CDR3 protein: CASRSTVMGFRGNTIYF; CDR3 DNA: TGTGCCAGCCGATCTACGGTGATGGGTTTCCGCGGAAACACCATATATTTT
D gene: TRBD2; clone size: few; V gene: TRBV20-1; J gene: TRBJ2-3; CDR3 protein: CSASRSGDIDTQYF; CDR3 DNA: TGCAGTGCTAGTCGCAGCGGGGATATAGATACGCAGTATTTT
D gene: TRBD1; clone size: .; V gene: TRBV29-1; J gene: TRBJ1-1; CDR3 protein: CSVQTGDTEAFF; CDR3 DNA: TGCAGCGTCCAAACAGGGGACACTGAAGCTTTCTTT
D gene: TRBD2; clone size: .; V gene: TRBV7-9; J gene: TRBJ2-5; CDR3 protein: CASSSVSGETQYF; CDR3 DNA: TGTGCCAGCAGCTCGGTTAGCGGGGAGACCCAGTACTTC
D gene: .; clone size: few; V gene: TRBV12-3/TRBV12-4; J gene: TRBJ1-4; CDR3 protein: CASTENLSEKLFF; CDR3 DNA: TGTGCCAGCACCGAAAATCTGAGTGAAAAACTGTTTTTT
D gene: TRBD1; clone size: few; V gene: TRBV28; J gene: TRBJ2-5; CDR3 protein: CASREQGNEETQYF; CDR3 DNA: TGTGCCAGCAGGGAACAGGGGAACGAAGAGACCCAGTACTTC